Listed below are T cell receptor beta chains from one sample, sequenced in a study of CD8+ T cells in alopecia areata. Repertoires were generated with immunoSEQ multiplex PCR, while TCRdb's copy carries only in-frame clones and drops some. The sample comprises some 42,000 clones, over 85% of which are singletons, and approximately 17% rests with the top ten. This specimen was CD8+ T cells sorted from blood, taken at week 24, from a patient treated with tofacitinib. These receptors were taken from a human donor with alopecia areata. The CDR3 runs from the conserved cysteine through the conserved F or W. D genes are given only for firm matches. Some rows mark clone size as missing; the rest say once, few, many or name a class of expanded clone.

v_gene: TRBV18
j_gene: TRBJ1-2
abundance: NA
d_gene: TRBD1
CDR3aa: CASSKTGEANYGYTF
CDR3nt: TGTGCCAGCTCCAAGACAGGGGAAGCTAACTATGGCTACACCTTC

v_gene: TRBV4-1
j_gene: TRBJ2-3
abundance: NA
d_gene: NA
CDR3aa: CASSGSDTQYF
CDR3nt: TGCGCCAGCAGCGGCTCAGATACGCAGTATTTT

v_gene: TRBV28
j_gene: TRBJ2-2
abundance: NA
d_gene: NA
CDR3aa: CASSLLSQGTTGELFF
CDR3nt: TGTGCCAGCAGTTTACTCTCCCAGGGGACCACCGGGGAGCTGTTTTTT

v_gene: TRBV2
j_gene: TRBJ2-6
abundance: NA
d_gene: TRBD1
CDR3aa: CASSDPTNRGLLVGANVLTF
CDR3nt: TGTGCCAGCAGTGATCCGACAAACAGGGGGCTTTTAGTTGGGGCCAACGTCCTGACTTTC

v_gene: TRBV30
j_gene: TRBJ1-1
abundance: NA
d_gene: NA
CDR3aa: CAWSVVKNTEAFF
CDR3nt: TGTGCCTGGAGTGTAGTGAAGAACACTGAAGCTTTCTTT

v_gene: TRBV19
j_gene: TRBJ1-5
abundance: NA
d_gene: NA
CDR3aa: CASMLQGMGQPQHF
CDR3nt: TGTGCCAGTATGCTACAGGGAATGGGTCAGCCCCAGCATTTT

v_gene: TRBV18
j_gene: TRBJ2-7
abundance: once
d_gene: NA
CDR3aa: CASSPLKDTPGEQYF
CDR3nt: TGTGCCAGCTCACCACTAAAGGACACGCCGGGGGAGCAGTACTTC

v_gene: TRBV28
j_gene: TRBJ2-7
abundance: NA
d_gene: NA
CDR3aa: CASSFGRGFGSYEQYF
CDR3nt: TGTGCCAGCAGTTTCGGTAGGGGGTTCGGCTCCTACGAGCAGTACTTC

v_gene: TRBV6-5
j_gene: TRBJ2-1
abundance: NA
d_gene: TRBD1
CDR3aa: CASMTGDNEQFF
CDR3nt: TGTGCCAGTATGACAGGGGACAATGAGCAGTTCTTC

v_gene: TRBV19
j_gene: TRBJ2-1
abundance: NA
d_gene: NA
CDR3aa: CASSFGYEQFF
CDR3nt: TGTGCCAGTAGTTTTGGGTATGAGCAGTTCTTC

v_gene: TRBV5-4
j_gene: TRBJ2-7
abundance: NA
d_gene: NA
CDR3aa: CASSLETVSYEQYF
CDR3nt: TGTGCCAGCAGCCTAGAGACAGTTTCCTACGAGCAGTACTTC

v_gene: TRBV7-8
j_gene: TRBJ2-1
abundance: NA
d_gene: NA
CDR3aa: CASSLFGSYNEQFF
CDR3nt: TGTGCCAGCAGCTTATTCGGGAGCTACAATGAGCAGTTCTTC

v_gene: TRBV7-2
j_gene: TRBJ2-3
abundance: NA
d_gene: NA
CDR3aa: CASSSITPDTQYF
CDR3nt: TGTGCCAGCAGCTCAATAACACCAGATACGCAGTATTTT

v_gene: TRBV30
j_gene: TRBJ2-3
abundance: few
d_gene: TRBD1
CDR3aa: CAWSVLTGVDTQYF
CDR3nt: TGTGCCTGGAGTGTACTGACAGGGGTCGATACGCAGTATTTT

v_gene: TRBV7-8
j_gene: TRBJ2-5
abundance: NA
d_gene: NA
CDR3aa: CASSLVFPENGHEETQYF
CDR3nt: TGTGCCAGCAGCTTAGTATTCCCGGAAAACGGGCATGAAGAGACCCAGTACTTC

v_gene: TRBV7-9
j_gene: TRBJ2-1
abundance: few
d_gene: NA
CDR3aa: CASSLVEQFF
CDR3nt: TGTGCCAGCAGCTTAGTTGAGCAGTTCTTC

v_gene: TRBV7-9
j_gene: TRBJ2-1
abundance: NA
d_gene: NA
CDR3aa: CASSLTGNTYNEQFF
CDR3nt: TGTGCCAGCAGCTTAACGGGGAACACATACAATGAGCAGTTCTTC

v_gene: TRBV27
j_gene: TRBJ2-5
abundance: NA
d_gene: NA
CDR3aa: CASSVNQGNSETQYF
CDR3nt: TGTGCCAGCAGTGTGAATCAGGGGAATAGTGAGACCCAGTACTTC

v_gene: TRBV13
j_gene: TRBJ2-1
abundance: NA
d_gene: TRBD2
CDR3aa: CASSRSLAGGHNEQFF
CDR3nt: TGTGCCAGCAGCCGCAGCCTAGCGGGGGGTCACAATGAGCAGTTCTTC

v_gene: TRBV7-9
j_gene: TRBJ1-4
abundance: NA
d_gene: NA
CDR3aa: CASSGGPKTPLTEKLFF
CDR3nt: TGTGCCAGCAGCGGTGGCCCGAAGACTCCCCTGACGGAAAAACTGTTTTTT

v_gene: TRBV29-1
j_gene: TRBJ2-3
abundance: NA
d_gene: NA
CDR3aa: CSVVAGASDTQYF
CDR3nt: TGCAGCGTCGTTGCGGGTGCATCCGATACGCAGTATTTT

v_gene: TRBV7-9
j_gene: TRBJ2-3
abundance: once
d_gene: NA
CDR3aa: CASTLLGTGQAASTQYF
CDR3nt: TGTGCCAGCACCCTACTCGGGACGGGGCAAGCGGCCAGTACGCAGTATTTT

v_gene: TRBV27
j_gene: TRBJ2-1
abundance: NA
d_gene: TRBD1
CDR3aa: CASSLWGQGAKNEQFF
CDR3nt: TGTGCCAGCAGTTTATGGGGACAGGGGGCGAAGAATGAGCAGTTCTTC

v_gene: TRBV21-1
j_gene: TRBJ2-7
abundance: NA
d_gene: NA
CDR3aa: CASSPKGRGPYWAYEQYF
CDR3nt: TGTGCCAGCAGTCCCAAGGGGCGGGGGCCCTACTGGGCCTACGAGCAGTACTTC

v_gene: TRBV4-3
j_gene: TRBJ2-1
abundance: NA
d_gene: TRBD2
CDR3aa: CASSQDPSGGAGEQFF
CDR3nt: TGCGCCAGCAGCCAAGACCCCAGCGGGGGGGCGGGTGAGCAGTTCTTC

v_gene: TRBV6-1
j_gene: TRBJ2-7
abundance: NA
d_gene: NA
CDR3aa: CASTDPVSNYEQYF
CDR3nt: TGTGCCAGCACGGACCCGGTATCCAACTACGAGCAGTACTTC

v_gene: TRBV12-5
j_gene: TRBJ1-1
abundance: NA
d_gene: TRBD1
CDR3aa: CASGWGQGFVDTEAFF
CDR3nt: TGTGCTAGTGGTTGGGGACAGGGGTTCGTCGACACTGAGGCTTTCTTT

v_gene: TRBV25-1
j_gene: TRBJ2-7
abundance: NA
d_gene: NA
CDR3aa: CASAGAWGAYEQYF
CDR3nt: TGTGCCAGCGCCGGGGCGTGGGGGGCCTACGAGCAGTACTTC

v_gene: TRBV7-2
j_gene: TRBJ2-2
abundance: NA
d_gene: NA
CDR3aa: CASSDITKRNPGELFF
CDR3nt: TGTGCCAGCAGCGACATTACCAAAAGAAACCCCGGGGAGCTGTTTTTT

v_gene: TRBV28
j_gene: TRBJ2-5
abundance: once
d_gene: TRBD1
CDR3aa: CASSLKAGTGVGETQYF
CDR3nt: TGTGCCAGCAGTTTAAAGGCGGGGACAGGGGTCGGGGAGACCCAGTACTTC

v_gene: TRBV27
j_gene: TRBJ2-1
abundance: NA
d_gene: NA
CDR3aa: CASSDRPYNEQFF
CDR3nt: TGTGCCAGCAGCGACAGACCCTACAATGAGCAGTTCTTC

v_gene: TRBV28
j_gene: TRBJ1-3
abundance: NA
d_gene: NA
CDR3aa: CASSLLGNSGNTIYF
CDR3nt: TGTGCCAGCAGTTTATTGGGTAACTCTGGAAACACCATATATTTT

v_gene: TRBV28
j_gene: TRBJ2-2
abundance: NA
d_gene: NA
CDR3aa: CASSLPVDIENTGELFF
CDR3nt: TGTGCCAGCAGTTTGCCCGTCGACATTGAGAACACCGGGGAGCTGTTTTTT

v_gene: TRBV5-4
j_gene: TRBJ2-7
abundance: NA
d_gene: TRBD1
CDR3aa: CASSLVGQGAYEQYF
CDR3nt: TGTGCCAGCAGCTTGGTGGGACAGGGGGCCTACGAGCAGTACTTC

v_gene: TRBV5-4
j_gene: TRBJ1-1
abundance: NA
d_gene: TRBD1
CDR3aa: CASSLEPGGRDTEAFF
CDR3nt: TGTGCCAGCAGCTTGGAGCCAGGGGGCCGGGACACTGAAGCTTTCTTT

v_gene: TRBV7-9
j_gene: TRBJ1-2
abundance: NA
d_gene: NA
CDR3aa: CASSLAREEKIYGYTF
CDR3nt: TGTGCCAGCAGCTTAGCCCGGGAGGAAAAAATCTATGGCTACACCTTC

v_gene: TRBV4-3
j_gene: TRBJ2-1
abundance: NA
d_gene: NA
CDR3aa: CASSRYLGPNEQFF
CDR3nt: TGCGCCAGCAGCCGCTACCTAGGGCCCAATGAGCAGTTCTTC

v_gene: TRBV30
j_gene: TRBJ2-7
abundance: NA
d_gene: TRBD2
CDR3aa: CAWSTGGPAYEQYF
CDR3nt: TGTGCCTGGAGTACGGGGGGTCCCGCCTACGAGCAGTACTTC

v_gene: TRBV29-1
j_gene: TRBJ2-7
abundance: NA
d_gene: NA
CDR3aa: CSVDGVQDSYEQYF
CDR3nt: TGCAGCGTTGACGGGGTACAGGACTCTTACGAGCAGTACTTC

v_gene: TRBV7-6
j_gene: TRBJ2-3
abundance: NA
d_gene: TRBD2
CDR3aa: CASSLAASGEGGDTQYF
CDR3nt: TGTGCCAGCAGCTTAGCGGCTAGCGGGGAAGGCGGGGATACGCAGTATTTT

v_gene: TRBV30
j_gene: TRBJ2-7
abundance: NA
d_gene: NA
CDR3aa: CAWSGLTGEQYF
CDR3nt: TGTGCCTGGAGTGGCCTTACTGGAGAGCAGTACTTC

v_gene: TRBV6-1
j_gene: TRBJ2-7
abundance: NA
d_gene: TRBD2
CDR3aa: CASSEGAGAQFYEQYF
CDR3nt: TGTGCCAGCAGTGAAGGAGCGGGGGCCCAATTCTACGAGCAGTACTTC

v_gene: TRBV6-1
j_gene: TRBJ2-2
abundance: NA
d_gene: TRBD1
CDR3aa: CASSSTGDTGELFF
CDR3nt: TGTGCCAGCAGTTCTACAGGGGATACCGGGGAGCTGTTTTTT

v_gene: TRBV7-9
j_gene: TRBJ2-3
abundance: once
d_gene: NA
CDR3aa: CASSLQSGLPYVTQYF
CDR3nt: TGTGCCAGCAGCTTACAATCGGGACTCCCTTATGTTACGCAGTATTTT

v_gene: TRBV7-9
j_gene: TRBJ2-7
abundance: NA
d_gene: NA
CDR3aa: CASTWRQDTYEQYF
CDR3nt: TGTGCCAGCACCTGGAGACAGGATACCTACGAGCAGTACTTC

v_gene: TRBV11-2
j_gene: TRBJ2-3
abundance: NA
d_gene: TRBD2
CDR3aa: CASNQGSGGNTDTQYF
CDR3nt: TGTGCCAGCAACCAGGGTAGCGGGGGTAACACAGATACGCAGTATTTT

v_gene: TRBV4-1
j_gene: TRBJ1-2
abundance: NA
d_gene: NA
CDR3aa: CASSQDPGETPSTF
CDR3nt: TGCGCCAGCAGCCAAGATCCGGGAGAAACACCGTCCACCTTC

v_gene: TRBV7-7
j_gene: TRBJ2-5
abundance: few
d_gene: NA
CDR3aa: CASSLALGGETQYF
CDR3nt: TGTGCTAGCAGCTTAGCTTTGGGTGGAGAGACCCAGTACTTC

v_gene: TRBV29-1
j_gene: TRBJ1-5
abundance: NA
d_gene: NA
CDR3aa: CSVEAGGGQPQHF
CDR3nt: TGCAGCGTTGAAGCGGGGGGGGGTCAGCCCCAGCATTTT

v_gene: TRBV27
j_gene: TRBJ2-1
abundance: NA
d_gene: TRBD2
CDR3aa: CASTDTQGKSGTSRFLNNEQFF
CDR3nt: TGTGCCAGCACCGACACCCAGGGGAAAAGCGGGACTAGCCGGTTCTTAAACAATGAGCAGTTCTTC